These T cell receptor beta chains were read from a single sample in a study of T-cell memory formation after mild COVID-19. Each CDR3 protein gets one entry after TCRdb re-called the 5' RACE reads with MiXCR. The sample shows about 560,000 distinct CDR3 sequences, around 17% of them seen only once. Sequenced sample: PBMCs or a T cell subset sorted from them (not recorded which). Every receptor here comes from an adult woman who had mild COVID-19 (a few samples of this study predate the infection). Cell type and time point are not known. The CDR3 runs from the conserved cysteine through the conserved F or W. Each record gives: V gene, J gene, CDR3 protein.

TRBV3-1	TRBJ1-1	CASSQVWAGNTEAFF
TRBV27	TRBJ2-1	CASSLRPSGPGSPSSYNEQFF
TRBV11-2	TRBJ2-6	CASHRVSGANVLTF
TRBV5-1	TRBJ1-2	CASSFSIPGPSGYTF
TRBV6-1	TRBJ2-1	CASSRRGASSELFF
TRBV5-1	TRBJ2-7	CASSHSRESNPYEQYF
TRBV12-3/TRBV12-4	TRBJ2-7	CASSPTGVYEQYF
TRBV5-1	TRBJ2-7	CATSTGTGTYEQYF
TRBV9	TRBJ2-5	CASSVAVGVQETQYF
TRBV12-3/TRBV12-4	TRBJ1-2	CASSLEAQHGYTF
TRBV5-1	TRBJ2-5	CASSHPGKETQYF
TRBV5-1	TRBJ2-7	CASSLGGGWDEQYF
TRBV6-2/TRBV6-3	TRBJ2-5	CASSSPPGQGSLETQYF
TRBV24-1	TRBJ2-7	CATSVGGQGQFAYEQYF
TRBV20-1	TRBJ1-2	CSARVSGPRAGNYGYTF
TRBV29-1	TRBJ2-1	CSVDGNEQFF
TRBV27	TRBJ2-7	CASSPTRTSGSSYEQYF
TRBV9	TRBJ2-1	CASSAGLRNEQFF
TRBV15	TRBJ2-1	CATSRQLEYSYNEQFF
TRBV27	TRBJ2-1	CASSLTRTNEQFF
TRBV24-1	TRBJ1-2	CATSDTGTGRYGYTF
TRBV5-5	TRBJ2-5	CASSWGLGSRQETQYF
TRBV5-1	TRBJ2-1	CASSKTSGPSYNEQFF
TRBV14	TRBJ2-5	CASSPGRGAAKTQYF
TRBV6-1	TRBJ1-5	CASSKDPYSNQPQHF
TRBV23-1	TRBJ1-6	CASSQSYPASPLHF
TRBV29-1	TRBJ2-5	CSVRTETQYF
TRBV2	TRBJ1-5	CASDPSDRNQPQHF
TRBV29-1	TRBJ2-3	CSVEAGPTDTQYF
TRBV6-4	TRBJ2-1	CASSLAGEYDEQFF
TRBV5-6	TRBJ1-2	CASSSDRDLTF
TRBV25-1	TRBJ2-1	CASSEYPLAGVTNEQFF